This T cell receptor (beta chain) appears in the sequencing data of a study of spatial heterogeneity in lung cancer (dated by TCRdb to about 2019). With respect to the entire study: Beta-chain transcripts were consistently detected in greater numbers than alpha-chain transcripts, which likely reflects a higher abundance of beta-chain transcripts. In tumor regions, TCR transcript counts showed a strong correlation with a T cell transcriptional module score derived from matched bulk RNA-seq. In the raw uncorrected reads, each unique combination of TCR and UMI appeared more than ten times on average. TCR alpha and beta repertoires were quantitatively compared across multiple tumor regions, matched nontumor lung and blood in non-small cell lung cancer. The study linked features of the TCR repertoire to counts of nonsynonymous mutations, which were determined by whole-exome sequencing of tumor tissue. At surgery, both alpha and beta chains were TCR-sequenced in 220 tumor regions, about 64 matched nontumor lung samples and a few dozen PBMC samples.

What this sample's time point label stands for: sample taken at primary tumor resection. Samples were obtained from about 75 patients with early-stage, untreated non-small cell lung cancer from the lung TRACERx cohort. For TCR sequencing, whole RNA was extracted from tumor and nontumor lung tissue, or from cryopreserved PBMC samples, and no cell sorting was done. Patients were selected for TCR sequencing only if sufficient RNA was available from at least two tumor regions. Tumor and adjacent nontumor lung specimens were reviewed by a lung pathologist before selection. Libraries were constructed by 5' RACE. These reads were obtained on a NextSeq 500. To allow correction of PCR and sequencing errors, the TCR library protocol tagged every TCR cDNA molecule with a unique molecular identifier. The paper's processing steps were these. TCR identification, UMI-based error correction and CDR3 extraction were performed with Decombinator tools. Expanded TCRs were defined as those above a frequency of 2 per 1,000, corresponding to the top 1% of the tumor frequency distribution. Expanded tumor TCRs statistically deemed absent (corrected P<0.05) from at least one tumor region were classed as regional, and all other expanded tumor TCRs were classed as ubiquitous. Renyi diversity was computed with the R vegan package after each repertoire had been subsampled 100 times to 5,000 TCRs. CDR3 similarity networks were built from amino acid triplet string-kernel similarity, with CDR3s being connected when pairwise similarity was above 0.82. Through fastp at Q25 and MiXCR, TCRdb rebuilt clones from the public reads, retaining in-frame beta chains. Every entry covers one CDR3 protein and lists the most common genes and DNA from its rows. TCRdb, not the original authors, processed these V and J calls. Here the sample has some 96,000 distinct CDR3 sequences; approximately 4.4% occur a single time. The top ten constitute around 20% of the sample.

Clipping removes 5 bases from V and 8 bases from J, with 14 as the unmatched junction base count. Measured from the cysteine to the phenylalanine, the CDR3 is 17 residues long. Only the CDR3 DNA is retained, 51 bases long and in frame from the first base. In this sample, this clonotype turned up many times. No cognate antigen has been identified for it. No much larger clone exists at a distance of one base, and base qualities are not known. Overall study results and their limits: Confirming at a functional level the hypothesis that regional TCRs recognize regional mutations was considered to require additional single-cell paired TCR alpha and beta sequencing. The tumor nonsynonymous mutation count correlated with the number of expanded alpha and beta TCRs within the tumor. Counts of ubiquitous and regional expanded TCRs correlated with counts of ubiquitous and regional nonsynonymous mutations, respectively. TCR-seq coverage of tumor T cells was estimated at only approximately 7% for alpha chains and less than 15% for beta chains.

The chain is encoded by TRBV12-3 or TRBV12-4 joined to TRBJ1-4; 10 bases in the junction line up with TRBD1. The sequencing used lung tumor tissue, collected at surgery. The receptor was isolated from a male donor with early-stage non-small cell lung cancer. CDR3 region: CASSGLPGQGEREKLFF. The DNA is TGTGCCAGCAGTGGACTACCCGGACAGGGGGAACGGGAAAAACTGTTTTTT.